This TCR beta chain was profiled in a study of T cell responses to AZD1222 COVID-19 vaccine. Whole-study findings and limits: Spike was spanned by vaccine-associated CD4 TCRs, with dominance at 160-218 and 743-854.

Concerning this clone itself: Its specificity is unknown.

The germline gives CDR1 SEHNR, CDR2 FQNEAQ (reference sequence). The CDR3 is made up of 15 amino acids. The V end was cut by 6 bases, the J end by 1 base, with 14 bases between. Data came from immunoSEQ multiplex PCR; TCRdb stores just in-frame clones and leaves some out. In the table there are roughly 150,000 clones, about nine tenths of which are singletons. The genes are TRBV7-9 and TRBJ2-3; D unresolved. The source was peripheral blood, collected on day 0 of AZD1222 vaccination. This TCR derives from an adult in good health. CDR3 sequence reads: CASRLRPTGTDTQYF. For the CDR3, the DNA is TGTGCCAGCAGATTGAGGCCCACCGGCACAGATACGCAGTATTTT.